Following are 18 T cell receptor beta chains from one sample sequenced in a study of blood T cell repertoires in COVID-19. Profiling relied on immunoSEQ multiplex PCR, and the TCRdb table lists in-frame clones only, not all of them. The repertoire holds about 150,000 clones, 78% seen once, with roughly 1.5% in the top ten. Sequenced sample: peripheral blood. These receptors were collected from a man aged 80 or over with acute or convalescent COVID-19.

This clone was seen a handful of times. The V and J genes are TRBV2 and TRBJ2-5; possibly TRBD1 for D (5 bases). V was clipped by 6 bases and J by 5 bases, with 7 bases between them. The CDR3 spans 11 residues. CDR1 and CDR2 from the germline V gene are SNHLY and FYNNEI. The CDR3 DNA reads TGTGCCAGCAGCAGGGCGGAGACCCAGTACTTC. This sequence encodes CASSRAETQYF.

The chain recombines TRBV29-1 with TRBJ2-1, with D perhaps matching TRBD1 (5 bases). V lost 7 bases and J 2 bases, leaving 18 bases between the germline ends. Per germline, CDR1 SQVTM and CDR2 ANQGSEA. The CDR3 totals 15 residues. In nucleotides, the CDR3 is TGCAGCGGATCCCAGGGTGTGGCAGCCTACAATGAGCAGTTCTTC. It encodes CSGSQGVAAYNEQFF.

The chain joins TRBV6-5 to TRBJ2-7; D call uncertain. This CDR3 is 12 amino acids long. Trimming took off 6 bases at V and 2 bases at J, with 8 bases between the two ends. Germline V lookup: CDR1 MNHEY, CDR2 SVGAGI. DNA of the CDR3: TGTGCCAGCAGATCACCTACCTACGAGCAGTACGTC. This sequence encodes CASRSPTYEQYV.

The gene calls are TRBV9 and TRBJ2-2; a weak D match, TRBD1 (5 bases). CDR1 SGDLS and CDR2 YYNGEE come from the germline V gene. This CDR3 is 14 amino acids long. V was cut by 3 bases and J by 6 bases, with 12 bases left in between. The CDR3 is CASSALQVAGELFF. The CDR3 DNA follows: TGTGCCAGCAGCGCATTACAGGTGGCCGGGGAGCTGTTTTTT.

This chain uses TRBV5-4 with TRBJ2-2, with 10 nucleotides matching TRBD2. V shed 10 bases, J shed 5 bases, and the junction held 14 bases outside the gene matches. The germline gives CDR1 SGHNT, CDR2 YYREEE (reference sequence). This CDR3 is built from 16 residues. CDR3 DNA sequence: TGTGCCGCCCGGGGAGAAGCGGGGGGGCCGACCGGGGAGCTGTTTTTT. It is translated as CAARGEAGGPTGELFF.

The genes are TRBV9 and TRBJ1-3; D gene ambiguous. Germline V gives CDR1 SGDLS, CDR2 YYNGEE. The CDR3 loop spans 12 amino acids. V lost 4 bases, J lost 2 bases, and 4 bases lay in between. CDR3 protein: CASSPTGNTIYF. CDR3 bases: TGTGCCAGCAGCCCCACTGGAAACACCATATATTTT.

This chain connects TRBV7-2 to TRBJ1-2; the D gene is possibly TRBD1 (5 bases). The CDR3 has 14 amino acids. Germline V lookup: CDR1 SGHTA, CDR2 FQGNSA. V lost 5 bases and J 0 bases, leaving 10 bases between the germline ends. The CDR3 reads CASSTSTANYGYTF. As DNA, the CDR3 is TGTGCCAGCAGCACCTCGACAGCTAACTATGGCTACACCTTC.

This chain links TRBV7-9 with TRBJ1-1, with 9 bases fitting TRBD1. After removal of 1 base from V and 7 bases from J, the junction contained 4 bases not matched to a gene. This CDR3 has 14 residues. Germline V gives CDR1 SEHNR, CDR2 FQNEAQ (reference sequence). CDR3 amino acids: CASSLGQGGGEAFF. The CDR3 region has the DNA TGTGCCAGCAGCTTAGGACAGGGGGGTGGTGAAGCTTTCTTT.

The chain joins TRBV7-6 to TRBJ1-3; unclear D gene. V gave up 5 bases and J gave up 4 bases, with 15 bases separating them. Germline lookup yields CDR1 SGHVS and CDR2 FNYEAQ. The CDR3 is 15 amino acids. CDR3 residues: CASSPSVAAGNTIYF. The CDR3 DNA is TGTGCCAGCAGCCCCTCGGTAGCTGCGGGAAACACCATATATTTT.

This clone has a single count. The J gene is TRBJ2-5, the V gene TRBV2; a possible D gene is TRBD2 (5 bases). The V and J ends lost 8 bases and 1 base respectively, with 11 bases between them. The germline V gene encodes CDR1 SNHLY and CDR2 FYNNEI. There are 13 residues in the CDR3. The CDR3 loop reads CASSRELQETQYF. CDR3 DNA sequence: TGTGCCAGCTCCCGGGAACTCCAAGAGACCCAGTACTTC. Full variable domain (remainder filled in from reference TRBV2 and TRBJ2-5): EPEVTQTPSHQVTQMGQEVILRCVPISNHLYFYWYRQILGQKVEFLVSFYNNEISEKSEIFDDQFSVERPDGSNFTLKIRSTKLEDSAMYFCASSRELQETQYFGPGTRLLVL.

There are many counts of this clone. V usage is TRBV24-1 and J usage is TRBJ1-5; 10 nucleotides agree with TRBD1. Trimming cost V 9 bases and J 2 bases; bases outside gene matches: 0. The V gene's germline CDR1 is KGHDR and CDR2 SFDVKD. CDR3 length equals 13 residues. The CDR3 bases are TGTGCCACCGGGACAGGGGGCAATCAGCCCCAGCATTTT. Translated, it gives CATGTGGNQPQHF.

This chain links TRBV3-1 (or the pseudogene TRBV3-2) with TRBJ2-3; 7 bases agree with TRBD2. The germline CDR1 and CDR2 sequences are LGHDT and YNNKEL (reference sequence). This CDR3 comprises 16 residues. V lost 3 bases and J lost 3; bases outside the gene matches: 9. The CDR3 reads CASSQRSGVGTDTQYF. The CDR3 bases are TGTGCCAGCAGCCAGAGGAGCGGGGTCGGGACAGATACGCAGTATTTT.

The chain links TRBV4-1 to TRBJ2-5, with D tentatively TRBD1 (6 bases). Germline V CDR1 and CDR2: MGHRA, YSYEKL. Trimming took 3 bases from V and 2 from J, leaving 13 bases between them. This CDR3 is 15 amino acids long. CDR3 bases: TGCGCCAGCAGCCAGTCACAGGGTGGGCAAGAGACCCAGTACTTC. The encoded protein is CASSQSQGGQETQYF.

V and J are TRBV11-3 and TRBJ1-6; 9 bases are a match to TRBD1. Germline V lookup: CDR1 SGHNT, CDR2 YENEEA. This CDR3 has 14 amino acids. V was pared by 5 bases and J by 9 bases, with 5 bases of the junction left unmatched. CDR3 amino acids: CASSAGTGSSPLHF. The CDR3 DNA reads TGTGCCAGCAGCGCCGGGACAGGGTCTTCACCCCTCCACTTT.

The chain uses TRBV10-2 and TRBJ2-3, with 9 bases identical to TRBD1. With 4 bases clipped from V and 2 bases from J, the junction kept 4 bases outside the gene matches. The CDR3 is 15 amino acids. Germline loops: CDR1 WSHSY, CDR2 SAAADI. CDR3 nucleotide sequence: TGCGCCAGCAGTGTTGACAGGGGGTACACAGATACGCAGTATTTT. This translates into CASSVDRGYTDTQYF.

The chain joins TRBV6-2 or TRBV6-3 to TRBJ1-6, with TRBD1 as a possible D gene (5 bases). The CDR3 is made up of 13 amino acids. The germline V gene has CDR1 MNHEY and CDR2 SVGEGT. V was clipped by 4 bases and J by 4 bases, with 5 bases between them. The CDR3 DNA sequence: TGTGCCAGCAGTTCAGGGTATAATTCACCCCTCCACTTT. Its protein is CASSSGYNSPLHF.

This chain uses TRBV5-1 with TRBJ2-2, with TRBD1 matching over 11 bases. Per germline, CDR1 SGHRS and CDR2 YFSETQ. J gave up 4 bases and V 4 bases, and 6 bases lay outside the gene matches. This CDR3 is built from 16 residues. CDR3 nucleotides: TGCGCCAGCAGCCCCGGGACAGGGGGAGCCACCGGGGAGCTGTTTTTT. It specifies CASSPGTGGATGELFF.

Here the CDR3 reads CASSSGGALQETQYF. DNA for the CDR3: TGTGCCAGCAGCTCGGGAGGGGCGCTCCAAGAGACCCAGTACTTC. The J gene is TRBJ2-5, the V gene TRBV5-4; TRBD2 matches at 8 bases. The CDR3 spans 15 residues. The J segment lost 1 base and the V segment lost 3 bases, leaving 5 bases of the junction unmatched. The germline V gene has CDR1 SGHNT and CDR2 YYREEE (reference sequence).